These T cell receptor beta chains were read from a single sample in a study of graft-versus-host responses after intestinal transplantation. These receptors are not linked to any known antigen. Profiled with immunoSEQ multiplex PCR; TCRdb holds only in-frame clones, not every one. The repertoire consists of more than 100,000 clones, with 93% occurring once and the leading ten covering more than 0.95%. The material sequenced was unstimulated CD8+ T cells sorted from spleen or lymph node cells, taken before intestinal transplant. Receptor source: a human donor who received an intestinal transplant. Each CDR3 is given with its conserved first and last residue. The D gene is left open where the match is weak.

D gene: TRBD1
J gene: TRBJ2-1
V gene: TRBV4-1
CDR3 DNA: TGCGCCAGCAGCCAAGAAAGCGCATACAGGGGAGAAGCTGGAAATGAGCAGTTCTTC
CDR3 protein: CASSQESAYRGEAGNEQFF

D gene: -
J gene: TRBJ2-7
V gene: TRBV5-6
CDR3 DNA: TGTGCCAGCAGTTCTACCTGGGGGGCCTACGAGCAGTACTTC
CDR3 protein: CASSSTWGAYEQYF

D gene: TRBD1
J gene: TRBJ2-2
V gene: TRBV5-1
CDR3 DNA: TGCGCCAGCAGAGACAGGGACGGGGAGCTGTTTTTT
CDR3 protein: CASRDRDGELFF

D gene: -
J gene: TRBJ1-2
V gene: TRBV13
CDR3 DNA: TGTGCCAGCAGCTATGATGAAGGGGGTGGCTACACCTTC
CDR3 protein: CASSYDEGGGYTF

D gene: -
J gene: TRBJ2-2
V gene: TRBV9
CDR3 DNA: TGTGCCAGCAGCGGGGAGCCCAGGAGCCAGAACACCGGGGAGCTGTTTTTT
CDR3 protein: CASSGEPRSQNTGELFF

D gene: TRBD1
J gene: TRBJ1-1
V gene: TRBV4-2
CDR3 DNA: TGTGCCAGCAGCCAAGGGACAGGGTTGGACACTGAAGCTTTCTTT
CDR3 protein: CASSQGTGLDTEAFF

D gene: -
J gene: TRBJ2-5
V gene: TRBV27
CDR3 DNA: TGTGCCAGCAGTTTACTGGGGGGCCAAGAGACCCAGTACTTC
CDR3 protein: CASSLLGGQETQYF

D gene: TRBD1
J gene: TRBJ2-3
V gene: TRBV11-2
CDR3 DNA: TGTGCCAGCAGCCGAGGACAGGAACTCACAGATACGCAGTATTTT
CDR3 protein: CASSRGQELTDTQYF

D gene: -
J gene: TRBJ2-7
V gene: TRBV28
CDR3 DNA: TGTGCCAGCAGTACGCGGGACATTTTAACCCAGAAGCACTCCTACGAGCAGTACTTC
CDR3 protein: CASSTRDILTQKHSYEQYF

D gene: TRBD2
J gene: TRBJ2-1
V gene: TRBV6-1
CDR3 DNA: TGTGCCAGCAGTGCGCGGGACTACTTCTACAATGAGCAGTTCTTC
CDR3 protein: CASSARDYFYNEQFF

D gene: -
J gene: TRBJ1-2
V gene: TRBV6-5
CDR3 DNA: TGTGCCAGCAGGAACCCGAACCATGGCTACACCTTC
CDR3 protein: CASRNPNHGYTF

D gene: TRBD1
J gene: TRBJ2-3
V gene: TRBV25-1
CDR3 DNA: TGTGCCAGCAGCCAAGGACAGGGCCTCACAGATACGCAGTATTTT
CDR3 protein: CASSQGQGLTDTQYF

D gene: -
J gene: TRBJ2-7
V gene: TRBV7-9
CDR3 DNA: TGTGCCAGCAGCTTAGAACTCGGCATTCAGCCCAACTACGAGCAGTACTTC
CDR3 protein: CASSLELGIQPNYEQYF

D gene: -
J gene: TRBJ2-2
V gene: TRBV30
CDR3 DNA: TGTGCCTGGACTATAGGCCCCGGGGAGCTGTTTTTT
CDR3 protein: CAWTIGPGELFF

D gene: -
J gene: TRBJ2-1
V gene: TRBV27
CDR3 DNA: TGTGCCAGCAGTTTAACAGGGCCCCCCTACAATGAGCAGTTCTTC
CDR3 protein: CASSLTGPPYNEQFF

D gene: TRBD2
J gene: TRBJ2-2
V gene: TRBV5-1
CDR3 DNA: TGCGCCAGCAGCTTACTAGAGCGGGGGTACTCGGAGCTGTTTTTT
CDR3 protein: CASSLLERGYSELFF

D gene: TRBD2
J gene: TRBJ2-5
V gene: TRBV5-4
CDR3 DNA: TGTGCCAGCAGCCCCTGGGGAGCGGGGGAAGAGACCCAGTACTTC
CDR3 protein: CASSPWGAGEETQYF

D gene: -
J gene: TRBJ1-2
V gene: TRBV4-2
CDR3 DNA: TGTGCCAGCAGCCAACTTACAGGGTATGGCTACACCTTC
CDR3 protein: CASSQLTGYGYTF

D gene: -
J gene: TRBJ2-2
V gene: TRBV5-6
CDR3 DNA: TGTGCCAGCAGCGTGGGACCGATGAACACCGGGGAGCTGTTTTTT
CDR3 protein: CASSVGPMNTGELFF